This record covers a single T cell receptor beta chain. This clonotype was seen only a few times. Its antigen remains unidentified. Base qualities were left out, and no much larger clone turns up one base away. This record comes from a study of CD8+CD57+ T cells in acquired aplastic anemia (dated by TCRdb to 2016 to 2019). For the wider study: DNA extracted from sorted CD4+ and CD8+ cells had a mean of around 3 ug, with a range of about 0.19 to 27.4 ug. A CD8+CD57+ expansion meant a frequency higher than the mean frequency seen in healthy subjects.

Broad study findings and their caveats: No significant difference in CD8+ Simpson's diversity was found between patients and healthy controls (P=0.060). Around 27 CD8+ CDR3 sequences were found to be shared between patients and controls, but these sequences appeared to be highly expressed in patients and within the immunodominant clones of the patients.

The junction carries 4 bases between V and J, which are trimmed by 0 bases and 1 base respectively. In the germline V gene, CDR1 corresponds to MGHRA and CDR2 to YSYEKL. Its CDR3 holds 14 amino acids, cysteine through phenylalanine. The kept DNA is CDR3 alone, 42 bases in frame from the first base. TCR beta VDJ combination and CDR3 sequence profiling used genomic DNA as the template. An Illumina HiSeq 2000 was the platform used for TCR repertoire sequencing. The original methods were these. Repertoires were assessed using TRBV/TRBJ rearrangement plots, CDR3 size and DJ length profiles, and Simpson's diversity index. Whichever DNA sequence was most abundant in the deep sequencing data was defined as the immunodominant clone. CDR3 amino acid sequences were checked for sharing across subjects and were also compared against the VDJdb database and published repertoires. TCRdb reworked the public reads: Q25 trimming with fastp, MiXCR clone assembly, productive beta chains retained. Every distinct CDR3 protein forms one entry, paired with its most common genes and DNA. TCRdb's processing, not the study's, gives the V and J calls here. A total of around 200,000 distinct CDR3 sequences appear in this sample, around 49% of them only once. 15% to 20% of the sample is in the top ten clones.

The patients picked for sequencing were ones in whom flow cytometry had shown an expansion of CD8+CD57+ cells. Every patient had a diagnosis of severe acquired aplastic anemia based on International Study of Aplastic Anemia and Agranulocytosis and Camitta criteria. No patient had received any therapy when blood was sampled. TCR repertoires of sorted CD4+ and CD8+ blood T cells from severe aplastic anemia patients and healthy subjects were deep-sequenced in the study. Patients were enrolled under clinicaltrials.gov protocols 00001620, 01623167, 00001397, 00071045, 00081523 and 00961064 in the USA. Ficoll-Paque density gradient centrifugation was used to isolate peripheral blood mononuclear cells. CD4+ and CD8+ T cells were sorted by FACS or magnetic beads before DNA extraction.

The rearrangement combines TRBV4-1 with TRBJ2-4; the D gene lacks a confident call. Source material: sorted CD4+, CD8+, or CD8+CD57+ T cells (not recorded which) from PBMCs. The receptor's source is a human donor with aplastic anemia. Here the CDR3 is given as CASSQDEAKNIQYF. The nucleotide sequence reads TGCGCCAGCAGCCAAGATGAGGCCAAAAACATTCAGTACTTC.